This T cell receptor (beta chain) appears in the sequencing data of a study of PD-1 blockade in mismatch repair-deficient tumors (dated by TCRdb to the late 2010s). A note on the overall study: Between September 2013 and late 2016, the trial enrolled 75 to 95 consecutive patients with approximately 12 types of mismatch repair-deficient cancer, all of whom had received prior treatment and were progressing. Tumor-associated T cell clones in the peripheral blood of patients responding to PD-1 blockade were tracked using deep sequencing of TCR CDR3 regions. The research as a whole found: Clonal expansion was elicited by three of seven peptides, and over a hundred unique blood TCRs were yielded, roughly seven of which were also found in tumor; all positive peptides were derived from frameshift mutations. Tumor-resident clones, often undetectable in blood before treatment, expanded rapidly after pembrolizumab and then contracted, generally before radiologic responses.

Looking up the germline V gene (reference sequence) yields CDR1 MNHEY and CDR2 SMNVEV. Measured from the cysteine to the phenylalanine, the CDR3 is 16 residues long. The DNA shown is the 48-base CDR3, in frame from base 1. V is pared back by 7 bases and J by 0 bases, with 17 bases lying between the germline termini. Libraries were made using the immunoSEQ multiplex PCR assay. The source study handled its data this way. A clone was defined as neoantigen-specific if the clone expanded significantly to the relevant peptide but showed no significant expansion to any other peptide tested. Held by TCRdb, this immuneACCESS table contains in-frame sequences only and omits some clones. Under half of the omission traces to an unresolved V gene where checked; the cause of the rest is unknown. That table is the source of V, J and clone size, and D and trimming were worked out from the DNA. The sample includes 10,000 or so clones, with just over 90% observed a single time. Of the sample, about 9.6% is held by the ten largest clones.

Regarding this clone: No cognate antigen has been identified for it. No qualities accompany the bases; no much larger clone lies one base away.

The time point label, as the study defines it: approximately eleven-day in vitro stimulation with candidate neoantigen peptide 3. Mismatch repair deficiency was established in every enrolled patient by polymerase chain reaction or immunohistochemistry. Three patients who responded to pembrolizumab therapy underwent TCR sequencing. Several ELISpot-reactive candidate neoantigen peptides were each used in an approximately 10-day in vitro stimulation before TCR sequencing. As the baseline for calculating clone fold-changes, a control culture with no peptide was run in an identical way. The phase II trial prospectively evaluated PD-1 blockade with pembrolizumab in advanced mismatch repair-deficient cancers, independent of tissue of origin.

The chain is made from TRBV27 and TRBJ2-3; the D gene cannot be resolved beyond TRBD1 or TRBD2, each matching 5 bases. The receptor comes from an adult with mismatch repair-deficient cancer. Here the sequenced sample was cells cultured in vitro, taken from a patient treated with pembrolizumab. This receptor has the CDR3 CASTHYRDLSTDTQYF. Here is the DNA: TGTGCCAGCACCCACTACCGGGACCTAAGCACAGATACGCAGTATTTT.